The clone carrying this T cell receptor beta chain was detected once. Sequenced by immunoSEQ multiplex PCR; TCRdb stores in-frame clones only, minus some. The table has fewer than 110,000 clones, 80% to 90% seen once. This sample was included in a study of control samples from healthy donors and cancer patients. Trimming stripped 5 bases from V and 2 bases from J, with 15 bases between. The V gene's germline CDR1 is SEHNR and CDR2 FQNEAQ (reference sequence). The CDR3 sequence is 15 residues long. This receptor was obtained from a man aged 55 to 70 with lung cancer. Sequencing was carried out using PBMCs. V is TRBV7-9 and J is TRBJ1-1, with D perhaps matching TRBD1 (6 bases). The CDR3 protein is CASSLQGVGNTEAFF. CDR3 DNA sequence: TGTGCCAGCAGCCTACAGGGAGTGGGAAACACTGAAGCTTTCTTT. Together with reference TRBV7-9 and TRBJ1-1, the CDR3 gives the full variable domain: DTGVSQNPRHKITKRGQNVTFRCDPISEHNRLYWYRQTLGQGPEFLTYFQNEAQLEKSRLLSDRFSAERPKGSFSTLEIQRTEQGDSAMYLCASSLQGVGNTEAFFGQGTRLTVV.